This T cell receptor beta chain was profiled in a study of shared clonotypes between healthy human individuals. Study overall: Plates per donor: three CD4 naive, three CD4 memory, two CD8 naive, one CD8 memory. Study outcomes and limitations: There were few donors, and this limited the genetic and exposure-history diversity represented.

For this clone: Antigen: not known.

Per the original data handling: ImmunoSEQ only sent back junction sequences with no quality scores, so filtering was done differently. The data were produced by immunoSEQ multiplex PCR, yet TCRdb's version contains in-frame clones alone and is incomplete. The DNA was the basis for D and trimming; V, J and clone size are from that table. The table lists around 700,000 clones, about 90% of them singletons, with about a quarter in the top ten. Germline V CDR1 and CDR2: SGHNT, YYREEE (reference sequence). V was shortened by 4 bases and J by 5 bases, with 13 bases between the two germline ends. The CDR3 sequence is 14 residues long. Only CD45RO-negative cells positively selected for CCR7 counted as naive CD8 cells, so terminally differentiated effector memory CD45RA+ cells were excluded.

The specimen sequenced was naive CD8+ T cells sorted from blood. The chain uses TRBV5-4 and TRBJ2-1; no clear D. The TCR comes from a man aged 25 to 40 in good health. In DNA form, the CDR3 reads TGTGCCAGCAGCATCTGGACCCAAAACAATGAGCAGTTCTTC. Translated: CASSIWTQNNEQFF.